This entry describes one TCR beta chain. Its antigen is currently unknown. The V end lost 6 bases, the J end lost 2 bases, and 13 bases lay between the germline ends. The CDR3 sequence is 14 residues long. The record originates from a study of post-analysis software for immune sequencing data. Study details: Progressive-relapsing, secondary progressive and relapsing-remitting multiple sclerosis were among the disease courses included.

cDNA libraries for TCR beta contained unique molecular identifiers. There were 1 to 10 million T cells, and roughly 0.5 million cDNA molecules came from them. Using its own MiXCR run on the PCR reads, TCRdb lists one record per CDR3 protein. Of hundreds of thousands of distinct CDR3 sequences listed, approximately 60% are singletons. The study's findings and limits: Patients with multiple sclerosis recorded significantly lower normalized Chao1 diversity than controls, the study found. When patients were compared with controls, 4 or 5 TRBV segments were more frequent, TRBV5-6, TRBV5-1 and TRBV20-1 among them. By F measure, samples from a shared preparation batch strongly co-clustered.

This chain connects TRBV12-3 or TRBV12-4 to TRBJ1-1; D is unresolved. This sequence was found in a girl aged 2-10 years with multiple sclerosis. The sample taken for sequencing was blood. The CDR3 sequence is CASRPQTVNTEAFF. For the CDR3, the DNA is TGTGCCAGCAGACCTCAGACGGTAAACACTGAAGCTTTCTTT.